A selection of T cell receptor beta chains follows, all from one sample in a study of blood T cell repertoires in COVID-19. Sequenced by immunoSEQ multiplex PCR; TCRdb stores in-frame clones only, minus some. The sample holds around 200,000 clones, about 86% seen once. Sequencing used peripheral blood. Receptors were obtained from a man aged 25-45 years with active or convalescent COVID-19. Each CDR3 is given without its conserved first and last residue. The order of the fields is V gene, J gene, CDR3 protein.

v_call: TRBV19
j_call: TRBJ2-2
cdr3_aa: AIGQREATGELF

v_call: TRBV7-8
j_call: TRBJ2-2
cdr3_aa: ASSSPGQGATGELF

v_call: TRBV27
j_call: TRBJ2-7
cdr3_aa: ASSLGPPPSYGQY

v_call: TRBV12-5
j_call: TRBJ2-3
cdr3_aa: ASTLQGARGTDTQY

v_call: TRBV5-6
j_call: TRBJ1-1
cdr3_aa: ASSPARSGAF

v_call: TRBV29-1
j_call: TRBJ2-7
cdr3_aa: SVESGDEQY

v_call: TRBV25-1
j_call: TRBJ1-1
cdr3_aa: ASGGGGWTEAF

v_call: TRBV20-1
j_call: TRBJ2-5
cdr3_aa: SAQQETQY

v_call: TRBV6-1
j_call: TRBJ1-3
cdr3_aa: ASSEAWASGNTIY

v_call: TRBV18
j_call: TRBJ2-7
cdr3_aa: ASSPRQGSSYEQY

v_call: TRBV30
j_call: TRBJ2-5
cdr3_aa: AWSKGLAGETQY

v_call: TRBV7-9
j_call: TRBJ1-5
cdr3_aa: ASSLAFSGTGGPNQPQH

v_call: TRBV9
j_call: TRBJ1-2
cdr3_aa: ASSGYGTGYGYGYT

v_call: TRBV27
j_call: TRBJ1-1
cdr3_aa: ASSPGEGRGANTEAF

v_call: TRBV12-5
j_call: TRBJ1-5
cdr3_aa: ASGGVTANQPQH

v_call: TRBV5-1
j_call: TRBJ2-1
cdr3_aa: ASSLGASGNNEQF

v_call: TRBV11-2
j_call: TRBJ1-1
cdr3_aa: ASSVGTAMNTEAF

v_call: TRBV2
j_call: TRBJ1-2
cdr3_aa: ASSVGRGNGYT

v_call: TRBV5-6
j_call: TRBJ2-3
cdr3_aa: ASSLVDRAPTDTQY

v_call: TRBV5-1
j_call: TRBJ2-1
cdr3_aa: ASSPPPRGLLYNEQF

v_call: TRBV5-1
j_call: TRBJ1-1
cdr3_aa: ASSLLSRSQGTLDTEAF

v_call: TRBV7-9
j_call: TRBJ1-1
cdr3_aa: ASSLGRLGDTEAF

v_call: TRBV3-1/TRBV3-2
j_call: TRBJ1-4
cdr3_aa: ASSLAQNNEKLF

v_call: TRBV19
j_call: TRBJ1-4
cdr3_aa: ASSSREAREKLF

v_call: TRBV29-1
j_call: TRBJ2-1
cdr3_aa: SVALGPENEQF

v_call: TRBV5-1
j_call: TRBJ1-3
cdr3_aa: ASSLGQAFSGNTIY

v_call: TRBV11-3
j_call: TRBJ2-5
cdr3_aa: ASSFSESQETQY

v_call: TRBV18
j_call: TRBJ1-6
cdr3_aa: ASSPAWAVGRDRGMWGPLH

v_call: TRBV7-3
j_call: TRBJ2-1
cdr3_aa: ASSLTGPSGGRYNEQF

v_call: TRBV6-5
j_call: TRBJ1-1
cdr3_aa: ASSYSRDTEAF

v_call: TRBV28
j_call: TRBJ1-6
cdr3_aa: ASSPPGQGPSPLH

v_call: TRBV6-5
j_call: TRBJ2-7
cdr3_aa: GGASGRASIHEQY

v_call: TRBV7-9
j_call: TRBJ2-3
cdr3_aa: ASDRGGTQY

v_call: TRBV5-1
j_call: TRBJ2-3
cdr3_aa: ASSPIASSTDTQY

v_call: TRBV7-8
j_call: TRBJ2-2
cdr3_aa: ASSSGLAGTGRTGELF

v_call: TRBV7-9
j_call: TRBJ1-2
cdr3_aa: ASSLSTPNYGYT

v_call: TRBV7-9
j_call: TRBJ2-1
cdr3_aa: ASSLAKASGRNEQF

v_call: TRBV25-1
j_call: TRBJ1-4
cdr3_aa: ASSESDTHEREKLF

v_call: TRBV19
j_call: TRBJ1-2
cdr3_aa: ASGGYYGYT

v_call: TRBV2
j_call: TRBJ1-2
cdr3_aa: ASSESRQGHGYT

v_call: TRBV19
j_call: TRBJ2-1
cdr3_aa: ASGLQGATNEQF

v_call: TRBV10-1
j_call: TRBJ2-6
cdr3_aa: ASSGGSSGANVLT

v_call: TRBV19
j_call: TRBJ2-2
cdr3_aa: ASAPAGGGELF

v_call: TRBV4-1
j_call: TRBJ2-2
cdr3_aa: ASSRGQGAGYTGELF

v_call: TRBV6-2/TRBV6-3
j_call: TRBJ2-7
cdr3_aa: ASSRSTILYEQY